These 25 T cell receptor beta chains originate from one sample sequenced in a study of T cells in Graves' hyperthyroidism and ophthalmopathy. Amplification yielded TCR beta CDR3 regions, with RNA transcripts as the source. Researchers ran a first-round RT-PCR on the TCR CDR3 using the HTBI primer set. MiXCR, run by TCRdb on the multiplex PCR reads, gives a single entry per CDR3 protein. This table has roughly 250,000 distinct CDR3 sequences, roughly 15% appearing once. The source material was blood. The receptor source for this set is a woman between 18 and 29 years old with Graves' ophthalmopathy.

This clonotype was detected many times. The rearrangement joins TRBV5-5 to TRBJ1-1, with unresolved D. The CDR3 extends over 18 amino acids. Germline-derived CDR1 and CDR2 are SGHKS and YYEKEE (reference sequence). V lost 2 bases and J 10 bases, leaving 30 bases between the germline ends. The CDR3 DNA sequence: TGTGCCAGCAGCTTTGGGCAGTCGGCGGGGAGACCTGAGGTTAGAGCTTTCTTT. Translated, it gives CASSFGQSAGRPEVRAFF.

This clonotype turned up a few times. Being one base from a much bigger clone, this may be a read error. This chain uses TRBV4-1 with TRBJ1-1; 10 bases are a match to TRBD1. The CDR3 is made up of 16 amino acids. Germline V lookup: CDR1 MGHRA, CDR2 YSYEKL. CDR3 bases: TGCGTCAGCAGCCTTATACCGGGACAGGGGAAAACTGAAGCTTTCTTT. This translates into CVSSLIPGQGKTEAFF.

This clonotype was seen more than once but under ten times. The chain carries TRBV6-1 and TRBJ1-1, with D possibly being TRBD1 (5 bases). Germline V gives CDR1 MNHNS, CDR2 SASEGT. The CDR3 loop spans 13 amino acids. The V end was cut by 5 bases, the J end by 4 bases, with 11 bases between. The CDR3 nucleotides are TGTGCCAGCAGTCCTCTGAGGGGCACTGAAGCTTTCTTT. It specifies CASSPLRGTEAFF.

This clonotype came up many times. The chain recombines TRBV28 with TRBJ2-7; 8 bases are a match to TRBD1. The CDR3 consists of 15 residues. CDR1 and CDR2 from the germline V gene are MDHEN and SYDVKM. V lost 4 bases to trimming and J lost 2 bases; unmatched junction nucleotides: 7. DNA of the CDR3: TGTGCCAGCAGTTCTCCGGGACAGGTCACCTACGAGCAGTACTTC. Residues: CASSSPGQVTYEQYF.

This clonotype was counted at least ten times. The V call is TRBV18, the J call TRBJ1-1, with 10 bases fitting TRBD1. Trimming took 5 bases from V and 6 from J; bases not matched to a gene: 6. CDR1 is KGHSH, CDR2 LQKENI, per germline. The CDR3 covers 14 residues. The CDR3 DNA reads TGTGCCAGCTCAGAAACCGGGACAGGGGCTGAAGCTTTCTTT. It translates to CASSETGTGAEAFF.

The rearrangement uses TRBV5-1 and TRBJ2-2; D not certain. Germline CDR1 and CDR2: SGHRS and YFSETQ. The CDR3 sequence is 16 residues long. The germline V and J ends were trimmed by 0 bases and 3 bases, with 12 bases remaining between them. The CDR3 region has the DNA TGCGCCAGCAGCTTGGTGGGTGCGGATGACACCGGGGAGCTGTTTTTT. This codes for CASSLVGADDTGELFF.

The gene calls are TRBV20-1 and TRBJ1-1; 8 bases match TRBD1. The CDR3 spans 15 residues. V was pared by 8 bases and J by 1 base, with 12 bases of the junction left unmatched. Germline CDR1 reads DFQATT; CDR2 reads SNEGSKA (reference sequence). The CDR3 reads CSREGQGASNTEAFF. The CDR3 DNA follows: TGCAGTCGGGAGGGGCAGGGGGCATCGAACACTGAAGCTTTCTTT.

At least ten counts were recorded for this clonotype. This chain uses TRBV7-9 with TRBJ1-1, with D hard to call. V was shortened by 10 bases and J by 3 bases, with 12 bases between the two germline ends. From germline, CDR1 is SEHNR and CDR2 FQNEAQ (reference sequence). CDR3 length equals 12 residues. The CDR3 here is CATVRDYTEAFF. CDR3 DNA: TGTGCCACGGTTAGGGATTACACTGAAGCTTTCTTT. Together with reference TRBV7-9 and TRBJ1-1, the CDR3 gives the full variable domain: DTGVSQNPRHKITKRGQNVTFRCDPISEHNRLYWYRQTLGQGPEFLTYFQNEAQLEKSRLLSDRFSAERPKGSFSTLEIQRTEQGDSAMYLCATVRDYTEAFFGQGTRLTVV.

At least ten counts were recorded for this clonotype. The genes are TRBV6-1 and TRBJ2-3, with D unresolved. The CDR3 sequence is 13 residues long. Germline V gene sequence: CDR1 MNHNS, CDR2 SASEGT. The CDR3 coding sequence is TGTGCTACCATACATCCCCACACAGATACGCAGTATTTT. Its protein product is CATIHPHTDTQYF.

In its sample, this clonotype was seen many times. The V and J genes are TRBV12-3 or TRBV12-4 and TRBJ1-2; TRBD1 aligns across 12 bases. The CDR3 is 13 residues long. Trimming took 6 bases from V and 7 from J; bases not matched to a gene: 3. The CDR3 DNA reads TGTGCCAGCAGGGGACAGGGGGCGGGTGGCTACACCTTC. Translation gives CASRGQGAGGYTF.

This clonotype was detected a few times. This chain uses TRBV7-2 with TRBJ2-1; 10 positions match TRBD2. With 7 bases clipped from V and 0 bases from J, the junction kept 6 bases outside the gene matches. CDR3 length equals 16 residues. Germline CDR1 SGHTA, CDR2 FQGNSA. This chain's CDR3 is CASTLLAGSSYNEQFF. CDR3 bases: TGTGCCAGCACCCTACTAGCGGGGAGCTCCTACAATGAGCAGTTCTTC.

This clonotype showed up many times. The rearrangement joins TRBV2 to TRBJ2-1; 9 nucleotides align to TRBD2. Germline CDR1 reads SNHLY; CDR2 reads FYNNEI. There are 13 residues in the CDR3. The V segment lost 7 bases and the J segment 5 bases; nucleotides outside the gene matches: 3. DNA of the CDR3: TGTGCCAGCAAGTTAGCGGGGGACAATGAGCAGTTCTTC. Translated, it gives CASKLAGDNEQFF.

This clonotype was recorded many times. CDR3 DNA sequence: TGTGCCAGCAGCGTAGTCGGGACAGGGGAGCTGTTTTTT. Protein: CASSVVGTGELFF. The J gene is TRBJ2-2, the V gene TRBV9, with a possible D match to TRBD1 (6 bases). V lost 0 bases to trimming and J lost 8 bases, with 8 bases between them. Germline lookup yields CDR1 SGDLS and CDR2 YYNGEE. This CDR3 comprises 13 residues. Together with reference TRBV9 and TRBJ2-2, the CDR3 gives the full variable domain: DSGVTQTPKHLITATGQRVTLRCSPRSGDLSVYWYQQSLDQGLQFLIQYYNGEERAKGNILERFSAQQFPDLHSELNLSSLELGDSALYFCASSVVGTGELFFGEGSRLTVL.

This clonotype was recorded only once. The J gene is TRBJ2-1, the V gene TRBV3-1, with 15 bases fitting TRBD2. The trim removed 2 bases at V and 8 bases at J, leaving 4 bases unmatched. CDR3 size: 16 residues. Germline values: CDR1 LGHDT, CDR2 YNNKEL (reference sequence). Here the CDR3 DNA reads TGTGCCAGCAGCCAACCCGGGACTAGCGGGAGGTATGAGCAGTTCTTC. Its translation: CASSQPGTSGRYEQFF.

There are many counts of this clonotype. The chain recombines TRBV12-3 or TRBV12-4 with TRBJ2-1; D is uncertain. The V gene lost 0 bases and the J gene lost 9 bases, with 12 bases spanning the gap. The CDR3 is made up of 14 amino acids. The CDR3 bases are TGTGCCAGCAGTTTAGCGGCCCTGGCATTTGAGCAGTTCTTC. Protein: CASSLAALAFEQFF.

This clonotype was seen at least ten times. The rearrangement uses TRBV7-2 and TRBJ1-2; no clear D. CDR3 size: 14 residues. Trimming took 4 bases from V and 4 from J, leaving 13 bases between them. Germline V gene data show CDR1 as SGHTA and CDR2 as FQGNSA. As DNA, the CDR3 is TGTGCCAGCAGCTCAACTGTAGGAATCTATGGCTACACCTTC. Translated: CASSSTVGIYGYTF.

At least ten counts were recorded for this clonotype. V gene TRBV5-5 combines with J gene TRBJ2-2; D gene unclear. CDR3 size: 12 residues. From germline, CDR1 is SGHKS and CDR2 YYEKEE (reference sequence). Trimming shortened V by 3 bases and J by 2 bases, and 2 bases separated the two germline ends. The CDR3 DNA follows: TGTGCCAGCAGCTACAACACCGGGGAGCTGTTTTTT. Residues: CASSYNTGELFF.

This clonotype was counted many times. The chain is built from TRBV20-1 and TRBJ2-7, with 7 bases matching TRBD1. Germline lookup yields CDR1 DFQATT and CDR2 SNEGSKA (reference sequence). The CDR3 contains 13 residues. V gave up 5 bases and J gave up 5 bases; unmatched junction bases: 9. The CDR3 sequence is CSALRGSIHEQYF. The CDR3 bases are TGCAGTGCTCTCAGGGGGTCGATCCACGAGCAGTACTTC.

Ten or more counts support this clonotype. The chain couples TRBV7-6 to TRBJ2-1; D is perhaps TRBD1 (6 bases). The V gene lost 1 base and the J gene lost 0 bases, with 10 bases spanning the gap. The germline gives CDR1 SGHVS, CDR2 FNYEAQ. This CDR3 has 16 residues. The CDR3 sequence is CASSLGQGSSYNEQFF. As DNA, the CDR3 is TGTGCCAGCAGCTTAGGTCAGGGGAGCTCCTACAATGAGCAGTTCTTC. Filled out from reference TRBV7-6 and TRBJ2-1, the complete variable domain reads GAGVSQSPRYKVTKRGQDVALRCDPISGHVSLYWYRQALGQGPEFLTYFNYEAQQDKSGLPNDRFSAERPEGSISTLTIQRTEQRDSAMYRCASSLGQGSSYNEQFFGPGTRLTVL.

This clonotype was seen at least ten times. The chain links TRBV30 to TRBJ1-2; the D is unclear. Trimming removed 4 bases at V and 2 bases at J, with 11 bases between. The CDR3 loop spans 13 amino acids. Germline lookup yields CDR1 GTSNPN and CDR2 SVGIG (reference sequence). For the CDR3, the DNA is TGTGCCTGGACCCTAGGGCTGAACTATGGCTACACCTTC. This sequence encodes CAWTLGLNYGYTF.

This clonotype was seen ten or more times. V and J are TRBV3-1 and TRBJ1-1; D ambiguous. The germline V gene encodes CDR1 LGHDT and CDR2 YNNKEL (reference sequence). This CDR3 is 15 amino acids long. The germline V and J ends were trimmed by 4 bases and 1 base, with 13 bases remaining between them. The CDR3: CASSPDSTANTEAFF. CDR3 coding DNA: TGTGCCAGCAGCCCTGACTCTACCGCGAACACTGAAGCTTTCTTT.

This clonotype has a count of ten or more. The V call is TRBV7-2, the J call TRBJ2-5, with D possibly TRBD1 on 6 matching bases. The CDR3 contains 15 residues. CDR1 is SGHTA, CDR2 FQGNSA, per germline. V gave up 0 bases and J gave up 3 bases, with 11 bases separating them. CDR3 nucleotides: TGTGCCAGCAGCTTAGCGGGACATTTAAAAGAGACCCAGTACTTC. It encodes CASSLAGHLKETQYF.

This clonotype has a count of ten or more. CDR3 protein: CASSLAGRGGEQYF. The DNA for the CDR3 is TGTGCCAGCAGCTTAGCGGGTCGGGGGGGCGAGCAGTACTTC. V gene TRBV11-2 combines with J gene TRBJ2-7; TRBD2 aligns across 8 bases. The CDR3 contains 14 residues. V shed 1 base and J 6 bases; nucleotides not matched to a gene: 5. Germline lookup yields CDR1 SGHAT and CDR2 FQNNGV.

The table lists this clonotype with many counts. This chain connects TRBV20-1 to TRBJ2-7; the match to TRBD2 covers 7 bases. The CDR3 is 15 residues long. Trimming took 5 bases from V and 4 from J; bases not matched to a gene: 14. The germline CDR1 and CDR2 sequences are DFQATT and SNEGSKA (reference sequence). CDR3 coding DNA: TGCAGTGCTGGGGGTGGGGGGGGGTCACCGTACGAGCAGTACTTC. Its protein product is CSAGGGGGSPYEQYF.

This clonotype was recorded many times. The gene calls are TRBV2 and TRBJ1-1; D is unresolved. The germline gives CDR1 SNHLY, CDR2 FYNNEI. CDR3 length: 13 amino acids. The germline V and J ends were trimmed by 3 bases and 1 base, with 6 bases remaining between them. The chain's CDR3 is CASSDSGNTEAFF. For the CDR3, the DNA is TGTGCCAGCAGTGATTCGGGGAACACTGAAGCTTTCTTT.